The clone carrying this T cell receptor (beta chain) was recorded at least ten times. Its target is not known. The data belong to a study of regulatory T cells in long-lasting Graves disease. Study findings and constraints: With persistent disease, TRBV28, TRBJ1-2 and TRBJ2-5 were the favored segments.

Time point given: newly diagnosed GD, antithyroid drugs for less than 3 months. PBMCs were the source of the RNA used for TCR sequencing. Approximately 8.6-milliliter peripheral blood samples went into EDTA tubes. Arm-PCR of CDR3 regions and iRepertoire HTBI primers were used to build TCR beta libraries. A single record per CDR3 protein comes from TCRdb applying MiXCR to the multiplex PCR reads. The profile shows about 470,000 distinct CDR3 sequences, 14% to 15% of them singletons. The ends were cut back, 5 bases at V and 2 bases at J, with 20 bases in the middle. From germline, CDR1 is SGHRS and CDR2 YFSETQ. The CDR3 spans 16 residues. These data also featured in a second study, about T cells in Graves' hyperthyroidism and ophthalmopathy. That work adds: Patients having uncontrolled infection, another autoimmune disease, pregnancy or lactation were not included. The model forecast ophthalmopathy, anticipating it by a median approximately 7 months before onset.

The receptor was derived from a woman in her 30s with Graves disease. The V and J genes are TRBV5-1 and TRBJ2-7, with D possibly being TRBD1 or TRBD2 (5 bases each). The sequencing used peripheral blood mononuclear cells (PBMCs), collected at new diagnosis, from a patient treated with antithyroid drugs. CDR3 bases: TGCGCCAGCAGTTCACGACCCAGGGACGGCGCCTACGAGCAGTACTTC. As protein: CASSSRPRDGAYEQYF.